The clone carrying this TCR beta chain was recorded only once. The antigen remains undetermined. This sample was included in a study of blood T cells in healthy people across ages. Whole-study findings and limits: A greater number of naive CD4+ cells and higher diversity distinguished long-lived donors from aged donors.

The CDR3 covers 16 residues. From germline, CDR1 is LGHDT and CDR2 YNNKEL (reference sequence). V dropped 0 bases and J dropped 7; count of bases not matched to a gene: 12. A sample-barcoded 5' primer and a J-beta primer mix were used in a second PCR of about 7 to 12 cycles. TCRdb re-called the 5' RACE reads through MiXCR, storing one row per CDR3 protein. This table has 650,000 to 800,000 distinct CDR3 sequences, around two fifths appearing once. Each sample used at least 6.5 million PBMCs. Every sample gave at least 5 micrograms of total RNA when it was extracted. Sequenced material: blood. The chain recombines TRBV3-1 with TRBJ2-7, with 7 bases aligning to TRBD2. This clonotype was obtained from a man in his 60s in good health. The CDR3 loop is CASSQEPGRADNEQYF. The CDR3, as DNA: TGTGCCAGCAGCCAAGAACCAGGGAGGGCGGATAATGAGCAGTACTTC.